These 23 T cell receptor beta chains were all obtained from the same sample, sequenced in a study of siplizumab effects on memory and regulatory T cells. Assay used: immunoSEQ multiplex PCR; TCRdb lists only in-frame clones, some missing. Of 57,000 or so clones in the sample, approximately 95% were seen once. Sample: CD8+ T cells sorted from blood. The receptors derive from a human donor in good health.

J is TRBJ2-3 and V is TRBV19, with D possibly matching TRBD2 (6 bases). CDR3 length: 14 residues. Trimming stripped 3 bases from V and 0 bases from J, with 7 bases between. CDR1 and CDR2 from the germline V gene are LNHDA and SQIVND (reference sequence). The CDR3 reads CASSMGTSTDTQYF. The CDR3 bases are TGTGCCAGTAGTATGGGGACTAGCACAGATACGCAGTATTTT.

V and J are TRBV6-1 and TRBJ2-5; 9 bases map to TRBD1. Germline V CDR1 and CDR2: MNHNS, SASEGT. CDR3 length: 13 residues. After removal of 9 bases from V and 1 base from J, the junction contained 3 bases not matched to a gene. The CDR3 bases are TGTGCCAGTAGACAGGGGGGCCAAGAGACCCAGTACTTC. As protein: CASRQGGQETQYF.

The chain is built from TRBV5-8 and TRBJ1-1; 7 bases agree with TRBD1. With 4 bases clipped from V and 3 bases from J, the junction kept 6 bases outside the gene matches. CDR1 is SGHTS, CDR2 YDEGEE, per germline. The CDR3 runs 14 residues. The DNA for the CDR3 is TGTGCCAGCAGCCGACAGGGCTCTTACACTGAAGCTTTCTTT. It codes for CASSRQGSYTEAFF.

The J gene is TRBJ2-5, the V gene TRBV13, with 8 bases lining up with TRBD2. Germline V lookup: CDR1 PRHDT, CDR2 FYEKMQ (reference sequence). The CDR3 extends over 14 amino acids. Germline trimming cut 2 bases from V and 3 bases from J; bases unmatched to any gene: 2. As DNA, the CDR3 is TGTGCCAGCAGCTTAAGTAGCGGGGAAGAGACCCAGTACTTC. Its translation: CASSLSSGEETQYF.

The rearrangement uses TRBV4-1 and TRBJ1-2, with D possibly being TRBD1 (6 bases). V lost 2 bases, J lost 7 bases, and 20 bases lay in between. The CDR3 is 16 amino acids. Germline lookup yields CDR1 MGHRA and CDR2 YSYEKL. The CDR3 reads CASSQTRQGPLGGYTF. In DNA, the CDR3 is TGCGCCAGCAGCCAAACTCGGCAGGGGCCCCTCGGTGGCTACACCTTC.

This clone was counted only a few times. The rearrangement joins TRBV29-1 to TRBJ2-4; 9 bases are a match to TRBD2. The CDR3 is made up of 14 amino acids. CDR1 and CDR2 from the germline V gene are SQVTM and ANQGSEA. J gave up 6 bases and V 4 bases, and 7 bases lay outside the gene matches. CDR3 nucleotides: TGCAGCGTTGGGGCGGGAGGGGATGGAAACATTCAGTACTTC. Encoded protein: CSVGAGGDGNIQYF.

J is TRBJ2-1 and V is TRBV10-1; TRBD2 matches 10 bases. Germline-derived CDR1 and CDR2 are WNHNN and SYGVQD (reference sequence). The CDR3 totals 16 residues. V was clipped by 6 bases and J by 7 bases; unmatched bases: 12. CDR3: CASRSLLAGDSNEQFF. CDR3 sequence (DNA): TGCGCCAGCAGATCCTTGCTAGCGGGAGATTCGAATGAGCAGTTCTTC.

The genes are TRBV2 and TRBJ2-1, with 7 nucleotides matching TRBD1. The J segment lost 9 bases and the V segment lost 1 base, leaving 9 bases of the junction unmatched. Per germline, CDR1 SNHLY and CDR2 FYNNEI. This CDR3 region has 15 residues. The CDR3 protein is CASSEVGRGRAEQFF. DNA for the CDR3: TGTGCCAGCAGTGAAGTGGGTAGGGGGCGAGCTGAGCAGTTCTTC.

V gene TRBV4-3 combines with J gene TRBJ2-4; a possible D gene is TRBD2 (5 bases). V was trimmed by 1 base and J by 7 bases, leaving 14 bases between them. The V gene's germline CDR1 is LGHNA and CDR2 YSLEER. The CDR3 totals 15 residues. CDR3 region: CASSQGEYRGNIQYF. In nucleotides, the CDR3 is TGCGCCAGCAGCCAAGGGGAGTACCGCGGGAACATTCAGTACTTC.

This sequence joins TRBV27 and TRBJ2-6, with D unclear. This CDR3 spans 14 amino acids. Trimming shortened V by 1 base and J by 2 bases, and 3 bases separated the two germline ends. CDR1 and CDR2 (germline): MNHEY, SMNVEV (reference sequence). The CDR3 is CASSLFAGANVLTF. CDR3 bases: TGTGCCAGCAGTTTATTTGCTGGGGCCAACGTCCTGACTTTC.

The rearrangement uses TRBV4-1 and TRBJ2-1; 8 positions match TRBD2. The CDR3 is 15 residues long. V dropped 4 bases and J dropped 0; count of bases not matched to a gene: 2. Germline loops: CDR1 MGHRA, CDR2 YSYEKL. The CDR3 DNA sequence: TGCGCCAGCAGCCCGGGGACTAGCTCCTACAATGAGCAGTTCTTC. Translated, it gives CASSPGTSSYNEQFF.

The chain joins TRBV6-6 to TRBJ2-7; D gene uncertain. This CDR3 comprises 14 residues. Trimming removed 5 bases from V and 6 bases from J, with 17 bases in between. The germline V gene encodes CDR1 MNHNY and CDR2 SVGAGI (reference sequence). The CDR3 DNA reads TGTGCCAGCAGTCTCTCGGCCCGGAGTACCGAGCAGTACTTC. Translated: CASSLSARSTEQYF.

The J gene is TRBJ2-7, the V gene TRBV7-9; possible D gene TRBD2, 5 bases. Trimming removed 5 bases from V and 2 bases from J, with 10 bases in between. CDR1 is SEHNR, CDR2 FQNEAQ, per germline (reference sequence). This CDR3 has 13 amino acids. As DNA, the CDR3 is TGTGCCAGCAGCCAGACTAACGCCTACGAGCAGTACTTC. Protein: CASSQTNAYEQYF.

The chain joins TRBV27 to TRBJ2-7, with 10 positions matching TRBD2. Germline V gene data show CDR1 as MNHEY and CDR2 as SMNVEV (reference sequence). The trim removed 6 bases at V and 4 bases at J, leaving 3 bases unmatched. The CDR3 sequence is 13 residues long. The CDR3 DNA follows: TGTGCCAGCAGCTGGACTAGCGGATACGAGCAGTACTTC. Translation: CASSWTSGYEQYF.

This chain joins TRBV27 and TRBJ2-7, with D uncertain. V lost 2 bases and J lost 0, with 2 bases in between. Germline assignment: CDR1 MNHEY and CDR2 SMNVEV (reference sequence). This CDR3 is built from 12 residues. The CDR3 DNA reads TGTGCCAGCAGTTTAAACTCCTACGAGCAGTACTTC. This encodes CASSLNSYEQYF.

The chain employs TRBV5-5 and TRBJ2-7; D perhaps matches TRBD2 (6 bases). The V and J ends lost 4 bases and 3 bases respectively, with 14 bases between them. The germline CDR1 and CDR2 sequences are SGHKS and YYEKEE (reference sequence). The CDR3 extends over 14 amino acids. CDR3 nucleotides: TGTGCCAGCAGCACGGTGGTCGGGAGCTACGAGCAGTACTTC. Its protein product is CASSTVVGSYEQYF.

The rearrangement links TRBV30 to TRBJ2-3, with 10 bases lining up with TRBD2. Per the germline V gene, CDR1 is GTSNPN and CDR2 is SVGIG (reference sequence). The CDR3 loop spans 14 amino acids. V was clipped by 8 bases and J by 6 bases; unmatched bases: 11. The CDR3 loop reads CATAPGLACDTQYF. In DNA, the CDR3 is TGTGCCACGGCTCCGGGACTAGCGTGTGATACGCAGTATTTT.

The genes are TRBV18 and TRBJ1-1; D is ambiguous. The CDR3 extends over 16 amino acids. Germline CDR1 and CDR2: KGHSH and LQKENI. Trimming cost V 2 bases and J 5 bases, with 18 bases left between them. The CDR3 bases are TGTGCCAGCTCACCAGGGCCCCGTCTGGTAACAACTGAAGCTTTCTTT. It specifies CASSPGPRLVTTEAFF.

J is TRBJ2-1 and V is TRBV29-1, with 8 positions matching TRBD1. In germline, CDR1 is SQVTM, CDR2 ANQGSEA. The CDR3 covers 12 residues. V was pared by 6 bases and J by 7 bases, with 5 bases of the junction left unmatched. CDR3 protein: CSVPTGGNEQFF. CDR3 nucleotide sequence: TGCAGCGTACCTACAGGGGGGAATGAGCAGTTCTTC.

CDR3: CAVLAGGTDTQYF. As DNA, the CDR3 is TGTGCCGTACTAGCGGGAGGGACAGATACGCAGTATTTT. The J gene is TRBJ2-3, the V gene TRBV10-3; 13 bases agree with TRBD2. The CDR3 consists of 13 residues. Losses at the gene ends were 11 bases for V and 3 bases for J; bases not matched to a gene: 2. The germline V gene encodes CDR1 ENHRY and CDR2 SYGVKD.

J is TRBJ2-3 and V is TRBV30, with D perhaps matching TRBD2 (6 bases). The ends were cut back, 5 bases at V and 8 bases at J, with 11 bases in the middle. This CDR3 is built from 11 residues. CDR1 and CDR2 from the germline V gene are GTSNPN and SVGIG (reference sequence). In DNA form, the CDR3 reads TGTGCCTGGGGGGGAGCGGGTACGCAGTATTTT. This codes for CAWGGAGTQYF.

The chain employs TRBV28 and TRBJ2-2; TRBD1 matches at 8 bases. Germline V CDR1 and CDR2: MDHEN, SYDVKM. V was pared by 4 bases and J by 3 bases, with 7 bases of the junction left unmatched. This CDR3 region has 16 residues. As DNA, the CDR3 is TGTGCCAGCAGTTCCGGACAGGGCGCTTACACCGGGGAGCTGTTTTTT. Translated: CASSSGQGAYTGELFF.

This chain uses TRBV12-5 with TRBJ2-1; the D gene is possibly TRBD2 (5 bases). Germline V gives CDR1 LGHNT, CDR2 FRNRAP. The CDR3 runs 16 residues. V lost 4 bases and J lost 0, with 13 bases in between. The CDR3 DNA reads TGTGCTAGTGGTTCCCTAGCCATTACCTCCTACAATGAGCAGTTCTTC. Translation gives CASGSLAITSYNEQFF.